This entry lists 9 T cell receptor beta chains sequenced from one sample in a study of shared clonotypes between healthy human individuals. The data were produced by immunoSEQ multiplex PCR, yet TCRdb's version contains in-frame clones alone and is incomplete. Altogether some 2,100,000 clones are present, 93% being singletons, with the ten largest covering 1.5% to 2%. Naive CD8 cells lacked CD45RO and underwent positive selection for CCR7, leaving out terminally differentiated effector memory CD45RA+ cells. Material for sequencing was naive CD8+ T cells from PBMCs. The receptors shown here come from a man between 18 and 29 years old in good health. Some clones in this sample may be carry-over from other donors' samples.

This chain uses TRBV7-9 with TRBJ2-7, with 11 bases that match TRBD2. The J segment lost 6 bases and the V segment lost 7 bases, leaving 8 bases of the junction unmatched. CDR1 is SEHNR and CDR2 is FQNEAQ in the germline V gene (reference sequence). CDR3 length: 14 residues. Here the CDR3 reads CASTTSGTGGEQYF. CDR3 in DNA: TGTGCCAGCACGACTAGCGGGACTGGGGGCGAGCAGTACTTC.

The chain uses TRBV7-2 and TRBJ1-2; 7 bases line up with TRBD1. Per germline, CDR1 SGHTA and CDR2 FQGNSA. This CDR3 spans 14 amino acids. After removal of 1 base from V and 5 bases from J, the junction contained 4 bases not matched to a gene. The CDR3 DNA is TGTGCCAGCAGCTTAGGCGGGACAGTTTATGGCTACACCTTC. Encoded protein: CASSLGGTVYGYTF.

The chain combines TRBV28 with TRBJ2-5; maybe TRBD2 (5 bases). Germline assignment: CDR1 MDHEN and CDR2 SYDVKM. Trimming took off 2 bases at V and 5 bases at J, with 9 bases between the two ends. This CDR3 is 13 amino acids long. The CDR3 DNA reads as TGTGCCAGCAGTTTAACTAGTATGGAGACCCAGTACTTC. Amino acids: CASSLTSMETQYF.

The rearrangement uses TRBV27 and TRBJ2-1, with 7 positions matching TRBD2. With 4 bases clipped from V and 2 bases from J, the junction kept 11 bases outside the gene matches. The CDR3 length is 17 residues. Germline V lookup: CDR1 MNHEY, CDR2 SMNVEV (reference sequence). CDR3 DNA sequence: TGTGCCAGCAGTTCAACCCCGTCCGGGACTACCTACAATGAGCAGTTCTTC. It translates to CASSSTPSGTTYNEQFF.

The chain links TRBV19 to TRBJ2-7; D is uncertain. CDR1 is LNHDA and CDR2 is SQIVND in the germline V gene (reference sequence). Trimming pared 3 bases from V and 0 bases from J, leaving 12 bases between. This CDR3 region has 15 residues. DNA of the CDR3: TGTGCCAGTAGTATCGGCTCGATTCTCTCCTACGAGCAGTACTTC. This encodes CASSIGSILSYEQYF.

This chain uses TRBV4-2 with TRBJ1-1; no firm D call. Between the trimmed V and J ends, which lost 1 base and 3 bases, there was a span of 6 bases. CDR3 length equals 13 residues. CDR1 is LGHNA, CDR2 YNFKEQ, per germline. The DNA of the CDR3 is TGTGCCAGCAGCCAAGGAGGCTACACTGAAGCTTTCTTT. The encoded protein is CASSQGGYTEAFF.

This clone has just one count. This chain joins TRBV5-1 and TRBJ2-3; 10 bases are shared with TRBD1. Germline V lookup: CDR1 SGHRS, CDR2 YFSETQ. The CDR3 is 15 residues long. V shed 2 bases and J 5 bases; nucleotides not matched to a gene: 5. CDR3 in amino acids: CASSFWDRGQDTQYF. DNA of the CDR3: TGCGCCAGCAGCTTCTGGGACAGGGGCCAAGATACGCAGTATTTT.

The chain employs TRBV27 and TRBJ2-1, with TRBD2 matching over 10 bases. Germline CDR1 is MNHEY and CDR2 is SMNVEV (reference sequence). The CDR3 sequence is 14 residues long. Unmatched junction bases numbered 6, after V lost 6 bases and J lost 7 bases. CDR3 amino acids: CASSFSGRYNEQFF. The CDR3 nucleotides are TGTGCCAGCAGCTTTAGCGGGAGGTATAATGAGCAGTTCTTC.

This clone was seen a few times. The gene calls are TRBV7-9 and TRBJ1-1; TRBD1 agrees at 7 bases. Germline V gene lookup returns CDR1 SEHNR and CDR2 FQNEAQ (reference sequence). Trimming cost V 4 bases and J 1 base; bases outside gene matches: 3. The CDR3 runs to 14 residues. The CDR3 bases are TGTGCCAGCAGCTCGAACAGGGGGAACACTGAAGCTTTCTTT. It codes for CASSSNRGNTEAFF.